This TCR beta chain comes out of a study of cytomegalovirus exposure and HLA in healthy donors. The CDR3 length is 15 residues. The germline V gene encodes CDR1 MNHEY and CDR2 SVGAGI. Trimming shortened V by 0 bases and J by 5 bases, and 13 bases separated the two germline ends. A multiplex PCR was run with 60 Vbeta primers and 13 Jbeta primers. Using immunoSEQ multiplex PCR, the repertoire was profiled, and TCRdb retains in-frame clones only, with some absent. The sample totals about 150,000 clones; its top ten clones hold 1.5% to 2%. This receptor was identified in a woman in her forties or fifties in good health and CMV-seronegative. Material for sequencing was PBMCs. This chain joins TRBV6-5 and TRBJ1-1, with D tentatively TRBD1 (5 bases). Written as DNA, the CDR3 is TGTGCCAGCAGTTACTCCTCAGGGAGGGTAACTGAAGCTTTCTTT. Translating it yields CASSYSSGRVTEAFF.